This T cell receptor (beta chain) came from a study of Ad26.COV2.S vaccination and SARS-CoV-2 variants. Study details: The COV1001 Ad26.COV2.S trial arm included the donor. Study-wide points: Non-spike TCR breadth did not differ much between vaccine and placebo recipients.

For this clone: Its antigen is undetermined.

Treatment of the sample: some 19 received Ad26.COV2.S at low or high dose, single or two shots; roughly 5 received placebo; per-sample allocation not given. All samples were drawn on day 63, counting from the first vaccine or placebo injection. What was given as vaccine was an Ad26 vector encoding Wuhan-strain SARS-CoV-2 spike. Clones were read by immunoSEQ multiplex PCR, and TCRdb kept only the in-frame ones, dropping some. The sample yields some 240,000 clones, around 88% seen once. This sequence originates from a person aged 18-60 years who received the Ad26.COV2.S COVID-19 vaccine or a placebo. The sample was peripheral blood, taken in a trial of Ad26.COV2.S vaccine versus placebo.

The CDR3 spells CASSVTDRFNQPQHF. Written as DNA, the CDR3 is TGTGCCAGCAGCGTAACGGACAGGTTCAATCAGCCCCAGCATTTT. The chain combines TRBV9 with TRBJ1-5; TRBD1 agrees at 7 bases. The CDR3 consists of 15 residues. From germline, CDR1 is SGDLS and CDR2 YYNGEE. The trim removed 1 base at V and 3 bases at J, leaving 4 bases unmatched. Full variable domain (missing parts from reference TRBV9 and TRBJ1-5): DSGVTQTPKHLITATGQRVTLRCSPRSGDLSVYWYQQSLDQGLQFLIQYYNGEERAKGNILERFSAQQFPDLHSELNLSSLELGDSALYFCASSVTDRFNQPQHFGDGTRLSIL.